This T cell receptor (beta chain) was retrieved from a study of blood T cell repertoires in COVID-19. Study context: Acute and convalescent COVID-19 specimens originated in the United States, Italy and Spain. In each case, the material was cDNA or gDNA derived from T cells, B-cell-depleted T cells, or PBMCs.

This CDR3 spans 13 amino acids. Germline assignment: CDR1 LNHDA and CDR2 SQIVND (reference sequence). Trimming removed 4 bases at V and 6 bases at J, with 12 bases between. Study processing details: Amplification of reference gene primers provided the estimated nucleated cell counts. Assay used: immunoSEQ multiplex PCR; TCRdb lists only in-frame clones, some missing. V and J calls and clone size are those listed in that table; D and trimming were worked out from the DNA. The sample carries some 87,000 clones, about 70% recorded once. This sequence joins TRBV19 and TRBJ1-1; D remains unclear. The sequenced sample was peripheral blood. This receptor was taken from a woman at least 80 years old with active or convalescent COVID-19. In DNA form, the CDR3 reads TGTGCCAGTAGTACAAGCGGTTCCCCTGAAGCTTTCTTT. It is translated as CASSTSGSPEAFF.